The 18 T cell receptor beta chains below come from one sample, sequenced in a study of blood T cell repertoires in COVID-19. The assay was immunoSEQ multiplex PCR, and TCRdb's table has in-frame clones only and misses some. The sample has under 350,000 clones, 86% seen once. Specimen: PBMCs or T cells enriched from blood (not recorded which). The receptors here all came from a young woman who had recovered from COVID-19.

The chain uses TRBV29-1 and TRBJ2-7, with a tentative D call TRBD1 (6 bases). Trimming removed 6 bases from V and 2 bases from J, with 11 bases in between. The CDR3 spans 12 residues. Germline CDR1 and CDR2: SQVTM and ANQGSEA. CDR3 residues: CSVETGAYEQYF. The CDR3 DNA is TGCAGCGTGGAGACAGGAGCCTACGAGCAGTACTTC.

The chain carries TRBV19 and TRBJ2-3; maybe TRBD1 (5 bases). The ends were cut back, 5 bases at V and 0 bases at J, with 12 bases in the middle. Germline lookup yields CDR1 LNHDA and CDR2 SQIVND (reference sequence). The CDR3 contains 15 residues. Here the CDR3 reads CASSRRALSTDTQYF. The CDR3 nucleotides are TGTGCCAGTAGTCGCAGGGCACTTAGCACAGATACGCAGTATTTT.

The rearrangement links TRBV2 to TRBJ1-1; no clear D gene. This CDR3 spans 14 amino acids. Germline V gene data show CDR1 as SNHLY and CDR2 as FYNNEI. The V and J ends lost 6 bases and 11 bases respectively, with 22 bases between them. The chain's CDR3 is CASRDPRGGRWAFF. CDR3 DNA sequence: TGTGCCAGCAGGGATCCGAGAGGAGGGCGATGGGCTTTCTTT.

This clone was recorded at least ten times. The chain employs TRBV6-5 and TRBJ2-3; D is ambiguous. Germline-derived CDR1 and CDR2 are MNHEY and SVGAGI. CDR3 size: 14 residues. Trimming took off 0 bases at V and 8 bases at J, with 12 bases between the two ends. DNA for the CDR3: TGTGCCAGCAGTTACTCCCCCCCACCGGGTACGCAGTATTTT. Its protein product is CASSYSPPPGTQYF.

This sequence joins TRBV7-6 and TRBJ2-1, with D possibly being TRBD2 (7 bases). Between the trimmed V and J ends, which lost 5 bases and 3 bases, there was a span of 20 bases. Germline lookup yields CDR1 SGHVS and CDR2 FNYEAQ. The CDR3 covers 17 residues. In DNA form, the CDR3 reads TGTGCCAGCAGCCGAAGACAGGCGGGGGTTTTCTACAATGAGCAGTTCTTC. Its translation: CASSRRQAGVFYNEQFF.

The rearrangement uses TRBV28 and TRBJ2-3, with D possibly TRBD2 on 6 matching bases. Trimming stripped 7 bases from V and 2 bases from J, with 16 bases between. The CDR3 has 15 amino acids. Per the germline V gene, CDR1 is MDHEN and CDR2 is SYDVKM. This CDR3 is CASTPAGMTTDTQYF. The CDR3 nucleotides read TGTGCCAGCACCCCGGCGGGGATGACCACAGATACGCAGTATTTT.

The V gene is TRBV18, the J gene TRBJ2-1; 10 bases are shared with TRBD1. Germline V gene sequence: CDR1 KGHSH, CDR2 LQKENI. The J segment lost 2 bases and the V segment lost 6 bases, leaving 4 bases of the junction unmatched. CDR3 length: 15 amino acids. CDR3 in amino acids: CASSPGTGAYNEQFF. The CDR3 nucleotides are TGTGCCAGCTCGCCCGGGACAGGGGCCTACAATGAGCAGTTCTTC.

The genes are TRBV27 and TRBJ2-2, with TRBD2 matching 8 bases. CDR1 MNHEY and CDR2 SMNVEV come from the germline V gene (reference sequence). This CDR3 has 18 residues. After removal of 5 bases from V and 3 bases from J, the junction contained 14 bases not matched to a gene. CDR3 DNA: TGTGCCAGCAGTACATCCTGGGGTAGCGGGACTTACACCGGGGAGCTGTTTTTT. Translation: CASSTSWGSGTYTGELFF.

A few counts support this clone. J is TRBJ2-3 and V is TRBV25-1; tentatively, D is TRBD2 (5 bases). Trimming removed 7 bases at V and 2 bases at J, with 13 bases between. Germline V gene sequence: CDR1 MGHDK, CDR2 SYGVNS. This CDR3 has 14 amino acids. CDR3 DNA: TGTGCCAGCACCACGGGGTCCCTCACAGATACGCAGTATTTT. It translates to CASTTGSLTDTQYF.

This chain joins TRBV28 and TRBJ1-1, with a weak D call TRBD1 (6 bases). V was clipped by 2 bases and J by 11 bases, with 6 bases between them. The CDR3 is 10 residues long. Per the germline V gene, CDR1 is MDHEN and CDR2 is SYDVKM. The CDR3: CASSLDRAFF. CDR3 DNA: TGTGCCAGCAGTTTAGACAGGGCTTTCTTT. Variable domain in full (rest from reference TRBV28 and TRBJ1-1): DVKVTQSSRYLVKRTGEKVFLECVQDMDHENMFWYRQDPGLGLRLIYFSYDVKMKEKGDIPEGYSVSREKKERFSLILESASTNQTSMYLCASSLDRAFFGQGTRLTVV.

The chain links TRBV11-3 to TRBJ2-1; 13 bases agree with TRBD2. Germline CDR1 SGHNT, CDR2 YENEEA. Unmatched junction bases numbered 4, after V lost 1 base and J lost 10 bases. The CDR3 is made up of 15 amino acids. The CDR3 spells CASSLGTSGRGEQFF. CDR3 coding DNA: TGTGCCAGCAGCTTAGGGACTAGCGGGAGAGGGGAGCAGTTCTTC.

The rearrangement links TRBV4-1 to TRBJ2-1; D remains unclear. Looked up from germline, CDR1 is MGHRA and CDR2 is YSYEKL. The CDR3 is 12 residues long. Trimming left V 3 bases short and J 5 bases short, with 5 bases between. In DNA, the CDR3 is TGCGCCAGCAGCCAGAGGAACAATGAGCAGTTCTTC. This translates into CASSQRNNEQFF.

The gene calls are TRBV19 and TRBJ1-1; 7 bases line up with TRBD1. V trimming: 1 base; J trimming: 7 bases; junction bases outside the gene matches: 6. The length of the CDR3 is 14 residues. CDR1 and CDR2 from the germline V gene are LNHDA and SQIVND (reference sequence). CDR3 in amino acids: CASSIGPGQSEAFF. CDR3 nucleotide sequence: TGTGCCAGTAGTATAGGCCCGGGACAGAGTGAAGCTTTCTTT.

V gene TRBV2 combines with J gene TRBJ2-3; tentative D call: TRBD2 (6 bases). Trimming removed 5 bases from V and 1 base from J, with 13 bases in between. The CDR3 is 15 residues long. CDR1 is SNHLY and CDR2 is FYNNEI in the germline V gene. The CDR3 sequence: CASSFGGAGTDTQYF. The CDR3 coding sequence is TGTGCCAGCAGTTTCGGGGGAGCCGGCACAGATACGCAGTATTTT.

The chain uses TRBV7-8 and TRBJ2-2; tentatively, D is TRBD2 (5 bases). CDR1 is SGHVS and CDR2 is FQNEAQ in the germline V gene. This CDR3 region has 13 residues. V lost 5 bases and J lost 6, with 10 bases in between. The DNA of the CDR3 is TGTGCCAGCAGCCAGACTATCGCCGGGGAGCTGTTTTTT. This gives the protein CASSQTIAGELFF.

The rearrangement links TRBV7-9 to TRBJ1-2, with 7 positions matching TRBD1. CDR1 is SEHNR, CDR2 FQNEAQ, per germline (reference sequence). The CDR3 sequence is 13 residues long. V lost 3 bases and J lost 7; bases outside the gene matches: 5. CDR3 protein: CASSFRQGGGYTF. The CDR3, as DNA: TGTGCCAGCAGCTTCCGACAGGGAGGTGGCTACACCTTC.

The chain joins TRBV19 to TRBJ1-1; D not certain. Trimming stripped 5 bases from V and 4 bases from J, with 8 bases between. The V gene's germline CDR1 is LNHDA and CDR2 SQIVND (reference sequence). The length of the CDR3 is 12 residues. CDR3 region: CASSQRGTEAFF. CDR3 nucleotides: TGTGCCAGTAGTCAAAGAGGCACTGAAGCTTTCTTT. Full variable domain (remainder filled in from reference TRBV19 and TRBJ1-1): DGGITQSPKYLFRKEGQNVTLSCEQNLNHDAMYWYRQDPGQGLRLIYYSQIVNDFQKGDIAEGYSVSREKKESFPLTVTSAQKNPTAFYLCASSQRGTEAFFGQGTRLTVV.

The chain has TRBV7-9 and TRBJ2-5; D may be TRBD2 (6 bases). This CDR3 is built from 14 residues. Germline V gene data show CDR1 as SEHNR and CDR2 as FQNEAQ (reference sequence). The germline V and J ends were trimmed by 2 bases and 2 bases, with 9 bases remaining between them. The CDR3 is CASSLQDYQETQYF. In nucleotides, the CDR3 is TGTGCCAGCAGCTTACAGGACTATCAAGAGACCCAGTACTTC.